Listed below are T cell receptor beta chains from one sample, sequenced in a study. TCRdb ran MiXCR on the 5' RACE reads and lists one entry per CDR3 protein. The sample consists of 25,000 to 40,000 distinct CDR3 sequences, approximately 30% of them appearing once. Sequences were obtained from naive CD4+ T cells sorted from a lymph node. The receptors were sampled from a female donor with breast cancer. Each CDR3 is given with its conserved first and last residue. Clone size is given for some rows only: seen once, a few or many times, or a class if the clone is expanded.

clone size: NA
V gene: TRBV10-3
J gene: TRBJ1-4
CDR3 protein: CAISETVHNEKLFF

clone size: few
V gene: TRBV6-1
J gene: TRBJ2-1
CDR3 protein: CASSPLAGSSYNEQFF

clone size: NA
V gene: TRBV20-1
J gene: TRBJ2-7
CDR3 protein: CSARDSGRALVYEQYF

clone size: NA
V gene: TRBV12-3/TRBV12-4
J gene: TRBJ1-2
CDR3 protein: CASGFVTWPYKGYTF

clone size: NA
V gene: TRBV7-6
J gene: TRBJ2-6
CDR3 protein: CASSLLSQGAQAGANVLTF

clone size: medium-sized
V gene: TRBV29-1
J gene: TRBJ1-1
CDR3 protein: CSAQVLGGVNTEAFF

clone size: few
V gene: TRBV20-1
J gene: TRBJ2-1
CDR3 protein: CSARQYRSYNEQFF

clone size: medium-sized
V gene: TRBV20-1
J gene: TRBJ2-3
CDR3 protein: CSANPGQGSDTQYF

clone size: few
V gene: TRBV4-1
J gene: TRBJ1-1
CDR3 protein: CASSQGGRSFSTEAFF

clone size: NA
V gene: TRBV12-3/TRBV12-4
J gene: TRBJ1-6
CDR3 protein: CASSRSNSPLHF

clone size: few
V gene: TRBV4-1
J gene: TRBJ2-1
CDR3 protein: CASSQGGLASYNEQFF

clone size: NA
V gene: TRBV4-1
J gene: TRBJ2-7
CDR3 protein: CASSQALTDTYEQYF

clone size: NA
V gene: TRBV28
J gene: TRBJ2-5
CDR3 protein: CASSSRDRGLETQYF

clone size: NA
V gene: TRBV20-1
J gene: TRBJ2-3
CDR3 protein: CSARDLRGLDTKYF

clone size: many
V gene: TRBV5-5
J gene: TRBJ1-1
CDR3 protein: CASSLTGNTEAFF

clone size: NA
V gene: TRBV4-3
J gene: TRBJ2-3
CDR3 protein: CASSQSRPFTDTQYF

clone size: NA
V gene: TRBV5-1
J gene: TRBJ1-4
CDR3 protein: CASSPDRFDENLFF

clone size: many
V gene: TRBV6-5
J gene: TRBJ1-1
CDR3 protein: CASRKGQNYMNTEAFF

clone size: few
V gene: TRBV27
J gene: TRBJ2-2
CDR3 protein: CASRGGPGELFF

clone size: NA
V gene: TRBV10-3
J gene: TRBJ2-5
CDR3 protein: CANRDERQETQYF

clone size: few
V gene: TRBV7-8
J gene: TRBJ1-5
CDR3 protein: CASSLGVGPSNQPQHF

clone size: NA
V gene: TRBV7-2
J gene: TRBJ1-2
CDR3 protein: CASSFLNYGYTF

clone size: few
V gene: TRBV6-2/TRBV6-3
J gene: TRBJ2-2
CDR3 protein: CASSRQGYTGELFF

clone size: NA
V gene: TRBV9
J gene: TRBJ1-3
CDR3 protein: CASSVDPAGNTIYF

clone size: medium-sized
V gene: TRBV15
J gene: TRBJ2-1
CDR3 protein: CATSRDVAGGPGEYNEQFF

clone size: few
V gene: TRBV20-1
J gene: TRBJ2-3
CDR3 protein: CSAMRGGLDTQYF

clone size: few
V gene: TRBV7-9
J gene: TRBJ2-5
CDR3 protein: CASSFWDRQETQYF

clone size: few
V gene: TRBV18
J gene: TRBJ2-1
CDR3 protein: CASSPGMGAGGRNEQFF

clone size: few
V gene: TRBV18
J gene: TRBJ2-3
CDR3 protein: CASSPPSTTDTQYF